This TCR beta chain appears in the sequencing data of a study of human T cells and chemical hapten exposure. Study overall: Across its roughly 25 weeks, the study gave patients weekly diphenylcyclopropenone doses to the scalp. Study conclusions and caveats: Patch test score showed a positive correlation with PT1 expanded TCR counts. In comparison with controls, expanded TCRs gave rise to a significantly larger number of large CDR3 similarity clusters.

This clonotype has only a few counts. Its antigen is not identified. TCRdb reprocessed the RACE reads via MiXCR and lists one record per CDR3 protein. The sample lists 100,000 or so distinct CDR3 sequences; approximately 11% were seen once. Germline trimming cut 5 bases from V and 3 bases from J; bases unmatched to any gene: 3. The germline V gene encodes CDR1 KGHDR and CDR2 SFDVKD. CDR3 size: 14 residues. Noted time point: patch test 1, 2 weeks after DPC sensitization. As to treatment: therapeutic diphenylcyclopropenone sensitization with weekly scalp DPC. Unfractionated whole blood yielded the extracted total RNA.

The sequences come from whole blood, collected in connection with sensitization to the hapten diphenylcyclopropenone (DPC). This chain connects TRBV24-1 to TRBJ1-5; 7 nucleotides align to TRBD1. This TCR was recovered from a woman aged 40-49 years with alopecia areata. Some clones in this sample may be carry-over from other donors' samples. The DNA for the CDR3 is TGTGCCACCAGTGGGACAGGTGACAATCAGCCCCAGCATTTT. It encodes CATSGTGDNQPQHF.